The entry below describes one TCR beta chain. Its antigen is undetermined. The data belong to a study of T cells after yellow fever vaccination. Study results and limitations: Booster samples showed a return of most primary-vaccination clones (roughly 96% CD4, 88% CD8).

Trimming pared 6 bases from V and 1 base from J, leaving 15 bases between. CDR3 length: 15 residues. Germline CDR1 and CDR2: SGHRS and YFSETQ. A single record per CDR3 protein comes from TCRdb applying MiXCR to the 5' RACE reads. Of hundreds of thousands of distinct CDR3 sequences listed, approximately 13% were seen once; the top ten hold roughly 3.1%. The TCR was taken from a man aged 18 to 30 who received the YFV17D yellow fever vaccine. This chain links TRBV5-1 with TRBJ2-3; D is perhaps TRBD2 (6 bases). This specimen consisted of CD4+ T cells sorted from PBMCs, obtained 15 days after the yellow fever booster vaccination. CDR3 region: CASIRGSGGTDTQYF. CDR3 DNA: TGCGCCAGCATCCGAGGTAGCGGAGGCACAGATACGCAGTATTTT.